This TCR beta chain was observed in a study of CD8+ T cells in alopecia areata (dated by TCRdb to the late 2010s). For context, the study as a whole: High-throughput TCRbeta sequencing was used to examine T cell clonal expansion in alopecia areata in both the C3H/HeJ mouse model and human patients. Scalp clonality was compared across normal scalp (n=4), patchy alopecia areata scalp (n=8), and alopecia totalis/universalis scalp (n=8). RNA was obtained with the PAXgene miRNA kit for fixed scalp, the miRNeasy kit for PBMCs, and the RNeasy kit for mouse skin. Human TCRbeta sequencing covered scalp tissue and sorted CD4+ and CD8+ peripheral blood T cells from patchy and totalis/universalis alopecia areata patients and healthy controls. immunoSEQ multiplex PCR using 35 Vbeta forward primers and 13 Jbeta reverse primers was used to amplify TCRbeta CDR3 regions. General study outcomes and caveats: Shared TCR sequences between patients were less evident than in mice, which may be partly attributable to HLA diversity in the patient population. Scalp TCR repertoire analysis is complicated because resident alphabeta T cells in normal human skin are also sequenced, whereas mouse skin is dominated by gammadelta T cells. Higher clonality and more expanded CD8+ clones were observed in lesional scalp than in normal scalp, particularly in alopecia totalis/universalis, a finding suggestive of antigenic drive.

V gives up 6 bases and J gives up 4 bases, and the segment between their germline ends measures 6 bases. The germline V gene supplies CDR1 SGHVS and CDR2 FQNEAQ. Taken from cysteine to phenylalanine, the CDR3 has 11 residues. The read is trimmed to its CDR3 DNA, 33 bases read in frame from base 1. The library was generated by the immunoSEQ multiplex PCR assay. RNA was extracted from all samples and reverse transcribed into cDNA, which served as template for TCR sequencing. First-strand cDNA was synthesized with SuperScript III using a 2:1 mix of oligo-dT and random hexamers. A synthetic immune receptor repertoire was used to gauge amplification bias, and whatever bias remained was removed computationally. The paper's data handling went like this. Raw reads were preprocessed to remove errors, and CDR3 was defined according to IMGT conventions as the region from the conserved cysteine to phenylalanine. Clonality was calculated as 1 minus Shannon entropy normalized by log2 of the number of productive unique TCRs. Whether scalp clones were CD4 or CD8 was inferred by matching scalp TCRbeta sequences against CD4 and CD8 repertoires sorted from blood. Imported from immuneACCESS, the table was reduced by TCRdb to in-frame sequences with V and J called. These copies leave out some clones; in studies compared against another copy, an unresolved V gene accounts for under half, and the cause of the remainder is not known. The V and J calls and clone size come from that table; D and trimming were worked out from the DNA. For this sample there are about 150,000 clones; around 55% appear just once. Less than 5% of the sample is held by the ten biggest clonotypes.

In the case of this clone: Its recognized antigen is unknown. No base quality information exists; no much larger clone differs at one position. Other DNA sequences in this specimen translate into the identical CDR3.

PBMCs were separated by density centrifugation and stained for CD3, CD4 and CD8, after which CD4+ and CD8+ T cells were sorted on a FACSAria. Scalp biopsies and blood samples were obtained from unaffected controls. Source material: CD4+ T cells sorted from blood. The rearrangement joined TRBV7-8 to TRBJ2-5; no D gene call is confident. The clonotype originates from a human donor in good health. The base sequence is TGTGCCAGCAGTTTTCGAGAGACCCAGTACTTC. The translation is CASSFRETQYF.